This TCR beta chain was identified during a study of blood T cell repertoires in COVID-19. Across the study: T cells, B-cell-depleted T cells, or PBMCs supplied cDNA or gDNA.

As handled by the study authors: Reference gene primer amplification yielded estimated nucleated cell counts. The method was immunoSEQ multiplex PCR; TCRdb's version includes in-frame clones alone and lacks a portion of them. The V and J calls and clone size come from that table; D and trimming were worked out from the DNA. This table holds 300,000 to 350,000 clones, 90% found once. Across 20 to 25 US areas, participants ranged in age from about 18 to 89 years. The V segment lost 2 bases and the J segment 7 bases; nucleotides outside the gene matches: 1. The CDR3 length is 13 residues. CDR1 and CDR2 (germline): MNHEY, SVGAGI.

The TCR was taken from a woman between 18 and 30 years old with acute COVID-19. The chain couples TRBV6-5 to TRBJ2-4, with 8 bases matching TRBD2. The specimen sequenced was PBMCs or T cells enriched from blood (not recorded which). The CDR3 protein is CASSYTGGNIQYF. CDR3 bases: TGTGCCAGCAGTTACACGGGGGGGAACATTCAGTACTTC.